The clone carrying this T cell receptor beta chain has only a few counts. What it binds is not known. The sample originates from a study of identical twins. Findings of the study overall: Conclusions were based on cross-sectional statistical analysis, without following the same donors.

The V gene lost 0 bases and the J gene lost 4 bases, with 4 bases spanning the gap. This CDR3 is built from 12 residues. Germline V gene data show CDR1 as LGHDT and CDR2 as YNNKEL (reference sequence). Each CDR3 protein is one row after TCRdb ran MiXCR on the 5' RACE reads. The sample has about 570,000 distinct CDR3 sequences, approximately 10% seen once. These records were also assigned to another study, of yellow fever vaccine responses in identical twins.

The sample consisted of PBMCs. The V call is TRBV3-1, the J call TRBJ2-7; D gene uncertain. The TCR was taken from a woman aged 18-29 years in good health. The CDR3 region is CASSQERYEQYF. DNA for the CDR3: TGTGCCAGCAGCCAAGAACGGTACGAGCAGTACTTC.